This passage covers 20 T cell receptor beta chains from one sample sequenced in a study of T cells in Graves' hyperthyroidism and ophthalmopathy. RNA transcripts gave rise to amplified TCR beta CDR3 regions. In the first-round RT-PCR of the TCR CDR3, the HTBI primer set was used. TCRdb re-derived calls from the multiplex PCR reads in MiXCR, one entry per CDR3 protein. The data show hundreds of thousands of distinct CDR3 sequences, approximately 15% seen once. The source material was blood. Receptors were obtained from a woman aged 40 to 50 with Graves' ophthalmopathy.

The sample holds many counts of this clonotype. The rearrangement uses TRBV5-1 and TRBJ1-4; 7 nucleotides line up with TRBD1. The CDR3 is 17 amino acids. The trim removed 2 bases at V and 4 bases at J, leaving 11 bases unmatched. CDR1 is SGHRS, CDR2 YFSETQ, per germline. In DNA form, the CDR3 reads TGCGCCAGCAGCTTACCCGGGACAGACCCTCTTAATGAAAAACTGTTTTTT. It translates to CASSLPGTDPLNEKLFF.

The CDR3 DNA reads TGTGCCAGCAGCCCCCAAGGTCAGGACTACGAGTGGGGCGCCCAGTACTTC. It specifies CASSPQGQDYEWGAQYF. The chain uses TRBV3-1 and TRBJ2-5; D is possibly TRBD2 (6 bases). The CDR3 totals 17 residues. The germline gives CDR1 LGHDT, CDR2 YNNKEL (reference sequence). V was trimmed by 4 bases and J by 9 bases, leaving 27 bases between them.

V is TRBV11-2 and J is TRBJ2-1; 7 bases are a match to TRBD2. The CDR3 spans 15 residues. Germline V gene lookup returns CDR1 SGHAT and CDR2 FQNNGV. J gave up 9 bases and V 3 bases, and 11 bases lay outside the gene matches. The CDR3 reads CASSFASGAPFEQFF. CDR3 DNA sequence: TGTGCCAGCAGCTTCGCAAGCGGGGCCCCCTTTGAGCAGTTCTTC.

As concerns this clonotype: A much bigger clone sits one base away, suggesting this may be a read error. The CDR3 sequence is CASSLLRGKNSYVQYF. The CDR3 nucleotides read TGTGCCAGCAGCTTGTTACGGGGAAAAAACTCCTACGTGCAGTACTTC. This chain joins TRBV7-8 and TRBJ2-7; D might be TRBD2 (5 bases). CDR1 SGHVS and CDR2 FQNEAQ come from the germline V gene. CDR3 size: 16 residues. Full variable domain (rest looked up from reference TRBV7-8 and TRBJ2-7): GAGVSQSPRYKVAKRGQDVALRCDPISGHVSLFWYQQALGQGPEFLTYFQNEAQLDKSGLPSDRFFAERPEGSVSTLKIQRTQQEDSAVYLCASSLLRGKNSYVQYFGPGTRLTVT.

The sample holds many counts of this clonotype. This sequence joins TRBV5-1 and TRBJ1-1; D gene unclear. Trimming took off 0 bases at V and 1 base at J, with 7 bases between the two ends. The CDR3 extends over 14 amino acids. Per germline, CDR1 SGHRS and CDR2 YFSETQ. The CDR3 nucleotides are TGCGCCAGCAGCTTGGTCCAGCGGAACACTGAAGCTTTCTTT. The encoded protein is CASSLVQRNTEAFF.

The chain joins TRBV20-1 to TRBJ1-2; TRBD1 agrees at 11 bases. Germline V gives CDR1 DFQATT, CDR2 SNEGSKA (reference sequence). V lost 3 bases to trimming and J lost 7 bases; unmatched junction nucleotides: 13. The CDR3 loop spans 16 amino acids. CDR3 region: CSARGIFGQGAFGYTF. CDR3 coding DNA: TGCAGTGCTAGGGGGATCTTCGGACAGGGGGCATTTGGCTACACCTTC.

The CDR3 DNA is TGTGCCAGCAGCTTAAGAGGACTAGCGGGGGTTGGACTCAATGAGCAGTTCTTC. Its translation: CASSLRGLAGVGLNEQFF. V usage is TRBV11-2 and J usage is TRBJ2-1; 13 nucleotides agree with TRBD2. CDR3 length: 18 residues. Germline V gives CDR1 SGHAT, CDR2 FQNNGV. The junction had 10 bases not matched to a gene; V was cut back by 2 bases and J by 6 bases.

This clonotype was found many times. The gene calls are TRBV5-1 and TRBJ2-2; a weak D match, TRBD2 (5 bases). The CDR3 consists of 14 residues. Looked up from germline, CDR1 is SGHRS and CDR2 is YFSETQ. Between the trimmed V and J ends, which lost 2 bases and 4 bases, there was a span of 9 bases. The CDR3 DNA is TGCGCCAGCAGCTTAAGTACTAGCACCGGGGAGCTGTTTTTT. This encodes CASSLSTSTGELFF.

J is TRBJ2-7 and V is TRBV29-1; 8 bases agree with TRBD1. CDR1 is SQVTM and CDR2 is ANQGSEA in the germline V gene. V shed 6 bases and J 1 base; nucleotides not matched to a gene: 8. This CDR3 is 14 amino acids long. The DNA for the CDR3 is TGCAGCGTAGGGCCCCGACAGGGGTCCTACGAGCAGTACTTC. Amino acids: CSVGPRQGSYEQYF.

This clonotype was seen repeatedly, ten times or more. In DNA, the CDR3 is TGCAGTGCTAGAGACGCGACAGGTTTCACAGATACGCAGTATTTT. Translated: CSARDATGFTDTQYF. The chain carries TRBV20-1 and TRBJ2-3; TRBD1 might be the D (6 bases). The CDR3 has 15 amino acids. Looked up from germline, CDR1 is DFQATT and CDR2 is SNEGSKA (reference sequence). V lost 0 bases and J 2 bases, leaving 12 bases between the germline ends.

This clonotype was recorded a few times. The chain employs TRBV24-1 and TRBJ2-2; the match to TRBD2 covers 8 bases. CDR1 KGHDR and CDR2 SFDVKD come from the germline V gene. V dropped 6 bases and J dropped 2; count of bases not matched to a gene: 4. The CDR3 is 15 residues long. In DNA form, the CDR3 reads TGTGCCACCAGTCCAACTAGCGGAAACACCGGGGAGCTGTTTTTT. It is translated as CATSPTSGNTGELFF.

The table lists this clonotype with many counts. The V gene is TRBV5-1, the J gene TRBJ2-5; 8 bases are a match to TRBD2. This CDR3 comprises 16 residues. Germline loops: CDR1 SGHRS, CDR2 YFSETQ. V lost 0 bases to trimming and J lost 4 bases; unmatched junction nucleotides: 8. The CDR3 region is CASSLETGGPGETQYF. CDR3 sequence (DNA): TGCGCCAGCAGCTTGGAGACGGGGGGGCCGGGAGAGACCCAGTACTTC. Together with reference TRBV5-1 and TRBJ2-5, the CDR3 gives the full variable domain: KAGVTQTPRYLIKTRGQQVTLSCSPISGHRSVSWYQQTPGQGLQFLFEYFSETQRNKGNFPGRFSGRQFSNSRSEMNVSTLELGDSALYLCASSLETGGPGETQYFGPGTRLLVL.

A word on this clonotype: This sequence may be a read error, since a much larger clone differs from it by one base. The chain couples TRBV28 to TRBJ1-5; D is perhaps TRBD1 (5 bases). The germline V and J ends were trimmed by 6 bases and 3 bases, with 9 bases remaining between them. The germline V gene has CDR1 MDHEN and CDR2 SYDVKM. CDR3 length: 13 amino acids. This chain's CDR3 is CASRGVINQPQHF. Written as DNA, the CDR3 is TGTGCCAGCAGGGGGGTTATCAATCAGCCCCAGCATTTT.

This clonotype occurred a few times. This chain uses TRBV5-4 with TRBJ1-6; D gene ambiguous. This CDR3 is built from 15 residues. CDR1 and CDR2 (germline): SGHNT, YYREEE (reference sequence). V was pared by 4 bases and J by 8 bases, with 16 bases between. This CDR3 reads CASSLGIPGDSPLHF. The CDR3 DNA follows: TGTGCCAGCAGCCTCGGGATCCCGGGAGATTCACCCCTCCACTTT. Full variable domain (missing parts from reference TRBV5-4 and TRBJ1-6): ETGVTQSPTHLIKTRGQQVTLRCSSQSGHNTVSWYQQALGQGPQFIFQYYREEENGRGNFPPRFSGLQFPNYSSELNVNALELDDSALYLCASSLGIPGDSPLHFGNGTRLTVT.

This clonotype was counted many times. The rearrangement joins TRBV28 to TRBJ1-2, with D hard to call. The length of the CDR3 is 13 residues. V lost 3 bases and J 9 bases, leaving 14 bases between the germline ends. Germline lookup yields CDR1 MDHEN and CDR2 SYDVKM. Written as DNA, the CDR3 is TGTGCCAGCAGTTTTTCCGTGGCCTTGCGCTACACCTTC. Its translation is CASSFSVALRYTF.

This clonotype was found many times. This chain links TRBV20-1 with TRBJ1-2; TRBD1 matches at 8 bases. J was trimmed by 4 bases and V by 3 bases; bases with no gene match: 1. The CDR3 has 12 residues. CDR1 and CDR2 (germline): DFQATT, SNEGSKA (reference sequence). CDR3 nucleotides: TGCAGTGCTAGTCAGGGGGCCTATGGCTACACCTTC. Protein: CSASQGAYGYTF.

This clonotype was counted many times. The V gene is TRBV18, the J gene TRBJ2-2; TRBD1 matches at 7 bases. Trimming took 3 bases from V and 3 from J; bases not matched to a gene: 7. Per germline, CDR1 KGHSH and CDR2 LQKENI. The CDR3 is 16 amino acids. The CDR3 coding sequence is TGTGCCAGCTCACCGCGACAGGGAAGGGACACCGGGGAGCTGTTTTTT. Residues: CASSPRQGRDTGELFF. The variable domain in full, with the rest retrieved from reference TRBV18 and TRBJ2-2, is NAGVMQNPRHLVRRRGQEARLRCSPMKGHSHVYWYRQLPEEGLKFMVYLQKENIIDESGMPKERFSAEFPKEGPSILRIQQVVRGDSAAYFCASSPRQGRDTGELFFGEGSRLTVL.

This clonotype was counted many times. V gene TRBV2 combines with J gene TRBJ2-7; D gene unclear. This CDR3 comprises 14 residues. Per germline, CDR1 SNHLY and CDR2 FYNNEI. Trimming took 6 bases from V and 4 from J, leaving 16 bases between them. CDR3 amino acids: CASSKGPQGYEQYF. The CDR3 DNA follows: TGTGCCAGCAGCAAGGGTCCGCAAGGGTACGAGCAGTACTTC.

The chain joins TRBV7-9 to TRBJ1-6; D ambiguous. V dropped 1 base and J dropped 9 bases, with 7 bases sitting between them. This CDR3 has 13 amino acids. CDR1 and CDR2 (germline): SEHNR, FQNEAQ (reference sequence). The CDR3 spells CASSLEVLSPLHF. CDR3 bases: TGTGCCAGCAGCTTAGAAGTACTTTCACCCCTCCACTTT.

The chain carries TRBV30 and TRBJ2-3, with D possibly matching TRBD2 (6 bases). This CDR3 is built from 14 residues. The germline CDR1 and CDR2 sequences are GTSNPN and SVGIG (reference sequence). Deletions cut 5 bases from V and 1 base from J, with 13 bases between. CDR3 loop: CAWGRLDGTDTQYF. CDR3 nucleotide sequence: TGTGCCTGGGGGAGACTAGACGGCACAGATACGCAGTATTTT.